One sample yielded the 31 T cell receptor beta chains listed below, sequenced in a study of blood T cells in healthy people across ages. Together with a sample-barcoded 5' primer, a J-beta primer mix was included in a second PCR lasting about 6 to 12 cycles. TCRdb re-derived calls from the 5' RACE reads in MiXCR, one entry per CDR3 protein. The top ten clones hold 6.5% to 8.5% of a sample with about 1.4 million distinct CDR3 sequences, roughly 60% of them seen once. Sequencing was done on a sample of blood. These receptors were taken from a man between 18 and 29 years old in good health.

The rearrangement uses TRBV29-1 and TRBJ2-4, with D perhaps matching TRBD2 (5 bases). The germline CDR1 and CDR2 sequences are SQVTM and ANQGSEA. This CDR3 has 15 amino acids. The V end lost 3 bases, the J end lost 0 bases, and 12 bases lay between the germline ends. The CDR3 coding sequence is TGCAGCGTTGAGGAGGCAGCCTCAGCCAAAAACATTCAGTACTTC. Translated, it gives CSVEEAASAKNIQYF.

This chain joins TRBV29-1 and TRBJ2-7, with 8 positions matching TRBD2. The V gene end was trimmed by 5 bases and the J gene end by 3 bases; junction bases not matched to a gene: 12. The CDR3 has 15 amino acids. Germline CDR1 SQVTM, CDR2 ANQGSEA. CDR3: CSVIPSREGGYEQYF. The CDR3, as DNA: TGCAGCGTTATCCCCTCCCGGGAGGGTGGCTACGAGCAGTACTTC.

The chain links TRBV10-3 to TRBJ2-4; D may be TRBD1 (5 bases). The DNA end lines up better with TRBJ2-7; the J call may be wrong. The CDR3 runs 14 residues. Germline V gene data show CDR1 as ENHRY and CDR2 as SYGVKD. CDR3 coding DNA: TGTGCCATCAGTGAGTCCAGGGAAGGGTACGAGCAGTACTTC. Protein product: CAISESREGYEQYF.

This chain joins TRBV12-5 and TRBJ2-7; 7 bases match TRBD1. The length of the CDR3 is 15 residues. Trimming removed 7 bases from V and 1 base from J; junction bases left unmatched: 10. Germline assignment: CDR1 LGHNT and CDR2 FRNRAP. CDR3 coding DNA: TGTGCTAGTGCCCCCTTGGACAGGCCATCCTACGAGCAGTACTTC. This translates into CASAPLDRPSYEQYF.

V gene TRBV11-2 combines with J gene TRBJ1-5; D possibly corresponds to TRBD1 (5 bases). Trimming shortened V by 3 bases and J by 1 base, and 10 bases separated the two germline ends. The CDR3 is 15 residues long. Germline V gene sequence: CDR1 SGHAT, CDR2 FQNNGV. The CDR3 nucleotides are TGTGCCAGCAGCTTGTCAGGGCTGAGCAATCAGCCCCAGCATTTT. Its protein product is CASSLSGLSNQPQHF.

This clonotype was seen more than once but under ten times. In nucleotides, the CDR3 is TGTGCCAGCAGCCAAGGGATTGAGGTCAGGAGAGATACGCAGTATTTT. Its protein is CASSQGIEVRRDTQYF. The J gene is TRBJ2-3, the V gene TRBV3-1; D unresolved. The CDR3 is made up of 16 amino acids. Germline values: CDR1 LGHDT, CDR2 YNNKEL (reference sequence). V was clipped by 1 base and J by 5 bases, with 16 bases between them.

The rearrangement joins TRBV20-1 to TRBJ1-2; no clear D gene. The CDR3 has 12 amino acids. The V gene lost 3 bases and the J gene lost 4 bases, with 9 bases spanning the gap. The germline V gene encodes CDR1 DFQATT and CDR2 SNEGSKA (reference sequence). The CDR3 DNA sequence: TGCAGTGCTAGTGGTCGGTCCTATGGCTACACCTTC. It specifies CSASGRSYGYTF.

J is TRBJ2-7 and V is TRBV7-6; D not resolved. Germline assignment: CDR1 SGHVS and CDR2 FNYEAQ. V lost 5 bases to trimming and J lost 2 bases, with 13 bases between them. The CDR3 is 14 amino acids. The CDR3 sequence: CASSRYGVAYEQYF. CDR3 nucleotides: TGTGCCAGCAGCCGTTATGGTGTAGCCTACGAGCAGTACTTC.

The sample holds a few counts of this clonotype. The chain recombines TRBV20-1 with TRBJ2-5, with 9 bases matching TRBD2. With V trimmed by 1 base and J by 5 bases, 5 bases remained unmatched. Germline V lookup: CDR1 DFQATT, CDR2 SNEGSKA (reference sequence). There are 14 residues in the CDR3. The chain's CDR3 is CSARVSGGGETQYF. The CDR3 region has the DNA TGCAGTGCTAGAGTTAGCGGGGGAGGCGAGACCCAGTACTTC.

V and J are TRBV4-2 and TRBJ1-5; weak D call: TRBD1 (6 bases). Between the trimmed V and J ends, which lost 3 bases and 4 bases, there was a span of 19 bases. Germline V CDR1 and CDR2: LGHNA, YNFKEQ. The CDR3 loop spans 17 amino acids. CDR3 DNA: TGTGCCAGCAGCCACGACTTGGACAGCGCCTCTAATCAGCCCCAGCATTTT. Translated: CASSHDLDSASNQPQHF.

This clonotype was seen a handful of times. CDR3 protein: CASSASAGANVLTF. CDR3 DNA: TGTGCCAGCAGTGCCAGCGCCGGGGCCAACGTCCTGACTTTC. The V gene is TRBV25-1, the J gene TRBJ2-6; D is unresolved. The germline CDR1 and CDR2 sequences are MGHDK and SYGVNS. Trimming removed 4 bases at V and 4 bases at J, with 8 bases between. The CDR3 sequence is 14 residues long.

The rearrangement joins TRBV27 to TRBJ1-1; D may be TRBD1 (5 bases). The CDR3 runs to 15 residues. Trimming took 1 base from V and 4 from J, leaving 13 bases between them. Germline values: CDR1 MNHEY, CDR2 SMNVEV (reference sequence). The CDR3: CASSLWNAGGTEAFF. For the CDR3, the DNA is TGTGCCAGCAGTTTATGGAATGCGGGGGGCACTGAAGCTTTCTTT.

The rearrangement uses TRBV7-8 and TRBJ2-3; D is uncertain. V was clipped by 0 bases and J by 3 bases, with 10 bases between them. The length of the CDR3 is 15 residues. The germline V gene encodes CDR1 SGHVS and CDR2 FQNEAQ. The CDR3 DNA follows: TGTGCCAGCAGCTTAGCGCTCCCGGAAACAGATACGCAGTATTTT. Its translation is CASSLALPETDTQYF.

This clonotype was seen a handful of times. The chain has TRBV4-1 and TRBJ2-1; TRBD1 agrees at 9 bases. The CDR3 has 15 residues. Germline V CDR1 and CDR2: MGHRA, YSYEKL. With 4 bases clipped from V and 7 bases from J, the junction kept 8 bases outside the gene matches. CDR3 residues: CASSPGQGAINEQFF. CDR3 bases: TGCGCCAGCAGCCCGGGACAGGGAGCGATAAATGAGCAGTTCTTC.

Only a few counts were recorded for this clonotype. This CDR3 reads CASSEAEGLGSYTF. The DNA for the CDR3 is TGTGCCAGCAGTGAAGCGGAGGGTCTGGGGAGCTACACCTTC. This chain links TRBV6-1 with TRBJ1-2; no definite D call. Germline V gene data show CDR1 as MNHNS and CDR2 as SASEGT. V was clipped by 0 bases and J by 9 bases, with 14 bases between them. There are 14 residues in the CDR3.

The chain combines TRBV29-1 with TRBJ2-7; 10 bases map to TRBD1. This CDR3 has 12 amino acids. Germline assignment: CDR1 SQVTM and CDR2 ANQGSEA. Germline trimming cut 7 bases from V and 4 bases from J; bases unmatched to any gene: 4. The CDR3, as DNA: TGCAGCGGGGGGACAGGGGCGTACGAGCAGTACTTC. Translated, it gives CSGGTGAYEQYF.

The chain has TRBV6-5 and TRBJ1-5; D is perhaps TRBD1 (6 bases). The CDR3 sequence is 15 residues long. The V and J ends lost 7 bases and 5 bases respectively, with 18 bases between them. Germline CDR1 is MNHEY and CDR2 is SVGAGI. The chain's CDR3 is CASTDRAGADQPQHF. The CDR3 nucleotides are TGTGCCAGCACCGATCGGGCAGGGGCCGATCAGCCCCAGCATTTT.

This clonotype was detected a few times. The chain carries TRBV4-1 and TRBJ2-5; D is unresolved. Trimming stripped 0 bases from V and 3 bases from J, with 8 bases between. The CDR3 has 14 amino acids. Germline V gives CDR1 MGHRA, CDR2 YSYEKL. CDR3 protein: CASSQESRKETQYF. The DNA of the CDR3 is TGCGCCAGCAGCCAAGAGTCTAGGAAAGAGACCCAGTACTTC.

This clonotype was counted only a few times. The V gene is TRBV29-1, the J gene TRBJ2-7; 9 bases match TRBD1. V was pared by 7 bases and J by 4 bases, with 8 bases of the junction left unmatched. The CDR3 sequence is 13 residues long. Germline V gives CDR1 SQVTM, CDR2 ANQGSEA. As DNA, the CDR3 is TGCAGCGCTCGGCCCGGGACAGGGTACGAGCAGTACTTC. It codes for CSARPGTGYEQYF.

This chain links TRBV20-1 with TRBJ2-3; 12 bases match TRBD1. Germline V gene lookup returns CDR1 DFQATT and CDR2 SNEGSKA (reference sequence). The trim removed 5 bases at V and 9 bases at J, leaving 9 bases unmatched. The CDR3 is 14 residues long. The CDR3 here is CSASGTGGAWTQYF. The CDR3 nucleotides read TGCAGTGCTTCCGGGACAGGGGGCGCCTGGACGCAGTATTTT.

J is TRBJ2-4 and V is TRBV11-2, with D possibly being TRBD1 (6 bases). The end of the DNA aligns better with TRBJ2-7, so the J call may be wrong. This CDR3 has 14 residues. From germline, CDR1 is SGHAT and CDR2 FQNNGV. In DNA, the CDR3 is TGTGCCAGCAGCTCGCCGTCTGGGGGCGACGAGCAGTACTTC. Amino acid sequence: CASSSPSGGDEQYF.

The sample holds a few counts of this clonotype. The V and J genes are TRBV24-1 and TRBJ2-3; no definite D call. Germline CDR1 reads KGHDR; CDR2 reads SFDVKD. The CDR3 runs 16 residues. V shed 5 bases and J shed 1 base, with 15 bases lying between them. The CDR3 sequence is CATSVAGSERTDTQYF. CDR3 coding DNA: TGTGCCACCAGTGTGGCCGGTTCCGAACGCACAGATACGCAGTATTTT.

V gene TRBV9 combines with J gene TRBJ2-1; unclear D gene. Per germline, CDR1 SGDLS and CDR2 YYNGEE. This CDR3 contains 16 residues. The ends were cut back, 0 bases at V and 7 bases at J, with 17 bases in the middle. CDR3 protein: CASSVGGYRTENEQFF. Written as DNA, the CDR3 is TGTGCCAGCAGCGTAGGAGGTTATCGAACCGAAAATGAGCAGTTCTTC.

The J gene is TRBJ2-1, the V gene TRBV12-3 or TRBV12-4; possibly TRBD2 for D (5 bases). V lost 5 bases, J lost 4 bases, and 18 bases lay in between. The CDR3 is 16 amino acids. CDR3 region: CASSPRGSWTYNEQFF. The CDR3, as DNA: TGTGCCAGCAGTCCCCGGGGAAGCTGGACGTACAATGAGCAGTTCTTC.

The rearrangement links TRBV6-5 to TRBJ2-4; 8 nucleotides match TRBD2. The J call may be wrong; the DNA end is better matched by TRBJ2-7. The CDR3 loop spans 15 amino acids. The V gene's germline CDR1 is MNHEY and CDR2 SVGAGI. CDR3 region: CASSSYAGGAYEQYF. The CDR3 bases are TGTGCCAGCAGTTCATATGCGGGGGGAGCCTACGAGCAGTACTTC.

This clonotype is a singleton in its sample. The chain has TRBV5-1 and TRBJ1-2; no definite D call. The CDR3 has 14 residues. Germline CDR1 and CDR2: SGHRS and YFSETQ. Deletions cut 4 bases from V and 8 bases from J, with 18 bases between. Here the CDR3 reads CASSPFPRGSGYTF. CDR3 in DNA: TGCGCCAGCAGCCCCTTCCCTCGAGGGTCGGGCTACACCTTC.

The genes are TRBV7-2 and TRBJ2-6; 11 nucleotides line up with TRBD1. The germline V gene encodes CDR1 SGHTA and CDR2 FQGNSA. After removal of 1 base from V and 3 bases from J, the junction contained 5 bases not matched to a gene. The CDR3 loop spans 18 amino acids. CDR3 residues: CASSLERTGGVGANVLTF. The CDR3 DNA follows: TGTGCCAGCAGCTTAGAACGGACAGGGGGCGTTGGGGCCAACGTCCTGACTTTC.

The gene calls are TRBV27 and TRBJ2-1; D possibly corresponds to TRBD2 (6 bases). Trimming cost V 5 bases and J 0 bases, with 14 bases left between them. CDR3 length: 16 amino acids. Germline V gene data show CDR1 as MNHEY and CDR2 as SMNVEV (reference sequence). The CDR3 region has the DNA TGTGCCAGCAGTCTAGGGACTCGTAGCTCCTACAATGAGCAGTTCTTC. Encoded protein: CASSLGTRSSYNEQFF.

The V call is TRBV21-1, the J call TRBJ1-1. TRBV21-1 is a documented pseudogene. The CDR3 has 15 amino acids. The CDR3 loop reads CASSNRRAGDTEAFF. The CDR3 DNA reads as TGTGCCAGCAGCAATCGCCGGGCGGGTGACACTGAAGCTTTCTTT.

The chain joins TRBV29-1 to TRBJ2-7, with a tentative D call TRBD1 (6 bases). This CDR3 spans 12 amino acids. Trimming took 6 bases from V and 1 from J, leaving 10 bases between them. Germline loops: CDR1 SQVTM, CDR2 ANQGSEA. Here the CDR3 reads CSVGHSSYEQYF. The CDR3 coding sequence is TGCAGCGTGGGACATTCTTCCTACGAGCAGTACTTC.

This rearrangement joins TRBV5-1 to TRBJ2-1; D may be TRBD2 (7 bases). V lost 4 bases and J 4 bases, leaving 21 bases between the germline ends. The CDR3 is 17 amino acids. CDR1 is SGHRS and CDR2 is YFSETQ in the germline V gene. CDR3 protein: CASSPRPGGGDYNEQFF. DNA of the CDR3: TGCGCCAGCAGCCCGCGACCTGGCGGGGGCGATTACAATGAGCAGTTCTTC.